The 25 T cell receptor beta chains below all came from one sample that was sequenced in a study of brain T cells in children with intractable seizures. Clones were sequenced by immunoSEQ multiplex PCR, and TCRdb holds only the in-frame ones, with some missing. The profile covers 110,000 or so clones, with approximately 94% appearing a single time and 3.5% to 4.5% taken by the ten largest. The starting material was peripheral blood, obtained at surgery. Receptors were obtained from a boy younger than two with hemimegalencephaly and intractable seizures.

The chain couples TRBV13 to TRBJ2-3; TRBD2 is a possible D gene (5 bases). Germline assignment: CDR1 PRHDT and CDR2 FYEKMQ (reference sequence). Trimming took off 2 bases at V and 5 bases at J, with 17 bases between the two ends. This CDR3 region has 16 residues. CDR3 sequence (DNA): TGTGCCAGCAGCTTATTAAGTGGCGGGTATCAAGATACGCAGTATTTT. It translates to CASSLLSGGYQDTQYF.

The J gene is TRBJ2-1, the V gene TRBV5-4; D perhaps matches TRBD2 (6 bases). This CDR3 is built from 16 residues. CDR1 and CDR2 from the germline V gene are SGHNT and YYREEE (reference sequence). V was cut by 4 bases and J by 2 bases, with 16 bases left in between. The CDR3 bases are TGTGCCAGCAGCCCGGTCGTGACTAGGGCCTACAATGAGCAGTTCTTC. Protein: CASSPVVTRAYNEQFF.

Here the CDR3 reads CASSLVAGTEAFF. The CDR3 DNA sequence: TGTGCCAGCAGTTTAGTGGCGGGCACTGAAGCTTTCTTT. The chain couples TRBV27 to TRBJ1-1, with D hard to call. Germline CDR1 reads MNHEY; CDR2 reads SMNVEV (reference sequence). V was cut by 2 bases and J by 4 bases, with 8 bases left in between. The CDR3 has 13 residues.

J is TRBJ1-2 and V is TRBV14; D might be TRBD1 (5 bases). Per the germline V gene, CDR1 is SGHDN and CDR2 is FVKESK. Trimming removed 4 bases from V and 4 bases from J, with 13 bases in between. The CDR3 length is 14 residues. CDR3 amino acids: CASSPFAGGYGYTF. CDR3 DNA: TGTGCCAGCAGCCCGTTTGCGGGGGGCTATGGCTACACCTTC.

The V and J genes are TRBV27 and TRBJ1-6, with D tentatively TRBD1 (5 bases). The CDR3 length is 13 residues. Trimming took off 8 bases at V and 8 bases at J, with 13 bases between the two ends. Germline loops: CDR1 MNHEY, CDR2 SMNVEV (reference sequence). CDR3 protein: CASPLGTHSPLHF. The CDR3 region has the DNA TGTGCCAGCCCTCTGGGGACCCATTCACCCCTCCACTTT.

This chain joins TRBV10-3 and TRBJ1-2; 9 positions match TRBD1. CDR1 and CDR2 from the germline V gene are ENHRY and SYGVKD. The length of the CDR3 is 15 residues. V shed 6 bases, J shed 3 bases, and the junction held 8 bases outside the gene matches. The CDR3 loop reads CAIRKTQGADYGYTF. The CDR3 region has the DNA TGTGCCATCAGAAAAACACAGGGGGCCGACTATGGCTACACCTTC.

Regarding this clone: Other DNA variants within this sample encode the same CDR3. V is TRBV11-2 and J is TRBJ2-7, with D possibly matching TRBD1 (5 bases). The CDR3 spans 14 residues. CDR1 is SGHAT and CDR2 is FQNNGV in the germline V gene. V was shortened by 1 base and J by 4 bases, with 11 bases between the two germline ends. The CDR3 DNA reads as TGTGCCAGCAGCTTAGGGGTAGGGGCTTACGAGCAGTACTTC. It yields the protein CASSLGVGAYEQYF. The whole variable domain, filled in from reference TRBV11-2 and TRBJ2-7, reads EAGVAQSPRYKIIEKRQSVAFWCNPISGHATLYWYQQILGQGPKLLIQFQNNGVVDDSQLPKDRFSAERLKGVDSTLKIQPAKLEDSAVYLCASSLGVGAYEQYFGPGTRLTVT.

DNA for the CDR3: TGTGCCAGCACTCAGGACACCTGGGGCTCACCCCTCCACTTT. Its protein is CASTQDTWGSPLHF. The rearrangement uses TRBV25-1 and TRBJ1-6; D may be TRBD1 (5 bases). The CDR3 runs to 14 residues. V was trimmed by 7 bases and J by 10 bases, leaving 17 bases between them. Germline V gene data show CDR1 as MGHDK and CDR2 as SYGVNS.

The chain employs TRBV4-2 and TRBJ2-7; D ambiguous. V was shortened by 0 bases and J by 4 bases, with 13 bases between the two germline ends. There are 15 residues in the CDR3. Germline V CDR1 and CDR2: LGHNA, YNFKEQ. The CDR3 region is CASSQDYIRLYEQYF. In DNA, the CDR3 is TGTGCCAGCAGCCAAGATTATATACGATTATACGAGCAGTACTTC.

The chain links TRBV7-9 to TRBJ2-3, with D possibly matching TRBD1 (6 bases). Germline-derived CDR1 and CDR2 are SEHNR and FQNEAQ (reference sequence). V was clipped by 6 bases and J by 3 bases, with 13 bases between them. The CDR3 has 14 residues. CDR3 in DNA: TGTGCCAGCAGAGCAGGGACAAGGACAGATACGCAGTATTTT. This gives the protein CASRAGTRTDTQYF.

The chain carries TRBV5-1 and TRBJ1-2; no reliable D call. Germline values: CDR1 SGHRS, CDR2 YFSETQ. V was trimmed by 0 bases and J by 8 bases, leaving 17 bases between them. This CDR3 contains 15 residues. The CDR3 spells CASSLAERPAEGYTF. The CDR3 nucleotides read TGCGCCAGCAGCTTGGCCGAAAGGCCGGCTGAGGGCTACACCTTC.

The V gene is TRBV11-3, the J gene TRBJ1-2; possibly TRBD1 for D (6 bases). The CDR3 contains 17 residues. Per the germline V gene, CDR1 is SGHNT and CDR2 is YENEEA. Trimming left V 2 bases short and J 1 base short, with 17 bases between. CDR3 nucleotide sequence: TGTGCCAGCAGCTTAAGGGGGGCAGGACCTATTAACTATGGCTACACCTTC. Its protein is CASSLRGAGPINYGYTF.

This clone appeared once. The chain has TRBV19 and TRBJ2-1, with TRBD2 matching over 9 bases. CDR3 size: 13 residues. V shed 6 bases and J 8 bases; nucleotides not matched to a gene: 5. CDR1 is LNHDA and CDR2 is SQIVND in the germline V gene (reference sequence). The CDR3 DNA is TGTGCCAGTAGGGGTAGCGGGAGACATGAGCAGTTCTTC. This codes for CASRGSGRHEQFF.

This clone occurred once. The rearrangement links TRBV24-1 to TRBJ2-7, with 10 bases lining up with TRBD1. This CDR3 spans 14 amino acids. Germline V gene data show CDR1 as KGHDR and CDR2 as SFDVKD. V shed 9 bases, J shed 6 bases, and the junction held 10 bases outside the gene matches. This CDR3 is CATQPTGGPFEQYF. The CDR3 DNA reads as TGTGCCACCCAACCGACAGGGGGCCCCTTCGAGCAGTACTTC.

This chain links TRBV28 with TRBJ2-3; perhaps TRBD2 as D (5 bases). In germline, CDR1 is MDHEN, CDR2 SYDVKM. Trimming removed 4 bases from V and 2 bases from J, with 7 bases in between. The CDR3 is 13 amino acids. The CDR3 region has the DNA TGTGCCAGCAGTTCAGCGGACACAGATACGCAGTATTTT. This sequence encodes CASSSADTDTQYF.

This chain uses TRBV7-6 with TRBJ2-1; 8 positions match TRBD2. This CDR3 is built from 16 residues. Trimming at V came to 4 bases and at J to 0 bases, leaving 5 bases not matched to a gene. From germline, CDR1 is SGHVS and CDR2 FNYEAQ. The chain's CDR3 is CASSSSGSFSYNEQFF. Here the CDR3 DNA reads TGTGCCAGCAGCTCCAGCGGGAGTTTCTCCTACAATGAGCAGTTCTTC.

J is TRBJ2-7 and V is TRBV9; no firm D call. CDR3 size: 15 residues. In germline, CDR1 is SGDLS, CDR2 YYNGEE. V was clipped by 0 bases and J by 3 bases, with 13 bases between them. CDR3 in amino acids: CASSVAAGNFYEQYF. The CDR3 nucleotides read TGTGCCAGCAGCGTAGCGGCCGGAAACTTCTACGAGCAGTACTTC. The whole variable domain, filled in from reference TRBV9 and TRBJ2-7, reads DSGVTQTPKHLITATGQRVTLRCSPRSGDLSVYWYQQSLDQGLQFLIQYYNGEERAKGNILERFSAQQFPDLHSELNLSSLELGDSALYFCASSVAAGNFYEQYFGPGTRLTVT.

The chain couples TRBV24-1 to TRBJ1-2; D not certain. The CDR3 totals 14 residues. The V end was cut by 9 bases, the J end by 8 bases, with 21 bases between. The germline V gene has CDR1 KGHDR and CDR2 SFDVKD. This chain's CDR3 is CATSALGPASGYTF. The CDR3 nucleotides are TGTGCCACCTCTGCCCTAGGTCCCGCCAGCGGCTACACCTTC.

The V and J genes are TRBV7-9 and TRBJ2-7, with no clear D. Trimming left V 2 bases short and J 2 bases short, with 10 bases between. The germline CDR1 and CDR2 sequences are SEHNR and FQNEAQ (reference sequence). The CDR3 has 14 amino acids. The CDR3 region has the DNA TGTGCCAGCAGCTTAAAGGGTAAGCCCTACGAGCAGTACTTC. Protein sequence: CASSLKGKPYEQYF.

J is TRBJ2-1 and V is TRBV7-9; 10 bases match TRBD2. Germline CDR1 SEHNR, CDR2 FQNEAQ (reference sequence). J gave up 6 bases and V 5 bases, and 7 bases lay outside the gene matches. This CDR3 has 15 amino acids. The CDR3 sequence: CASSLPSGSFNEQFF. In nucleotides, the CDR3 is TGTGCCAGCAGCCTCCCTAGCGGGAGTTTCAATGAGCAGTTCTTC. Full variable domain (outside the CDR3, taken from reference TRBV7-9 and TRBJ2-1): DTGVSQNPRHKITKRGQNVTFRCDPISEHNRLYWYRQTLGQGPEFLTYFQNEAQLEKSRLLSDRFSAERPKGSFSTLEIQRTEQGDSAMYLCASSLPSGSFNEQFFGPGTRLTVL.

This sequence joins TRBV7-2 and TRBJ1-2; TRBD1 might be the D (6 bases). V shed 10 bases and J shed 7 bases, with 16 bases lying between them. The CDR3 spans 12 residues. Per the germline V gene, CDR1 is SGHTA and CDR2 is FQGNSA. The CDR3 coding sequence is TGTGCCATCTCCGCGGGGGGCGGTGGCTACACCTTC. Translated, it gives CAISAGGGGYTF.

The chain joins TRBV19 to TRBJ2-3; 10 bases map to TRBD2. CDR3 length: 15 residues. The V gene end was trimmed by 6 bases and the J gene end by 5 bases; junction bases not matched to a gene: 8. In germline, CDR1 is LNHDA, CDR2 SQIVND (reference sequence). CDR3 in DNA: TGTGCCAGTAGCAAGCGGGAGGGCCTAGGAGATACGCAGTATTTT. It translates to CASSKREGLGDTQYF.

V and J are TRBV5-8 and TRBJ2-7; TRBD2 matches at 9 bases. J gave up 5 bases and V 1 base, and 13 bases lay outside the gene matches. The CDR3 totals 17 residues. Germline V lookup: CDR1 SGHTS, CDR2 YDEGEE. Written as DNA, the CDR3 is TGTGCCAGCAGCTTGTTGCGGGAGGGCCTTATGTCCCACGAGCAGTACTTC. This codes for CASSLLREGLMSHEQYF.

The rearrangement links TRBV6-5 to TRBJ2-2; 7 bases fit TRBD1. Germline loops: CDR1 MNHEY, CDR2 SVGAGI. V gave up 6 bases and J gave up 2 bases; unmatched junction bases: 6. There are 15 residues in the CDR3. The CDR3, as DNA: TGTGCCAGCAGCCACCGACAGGGTAACACCGGGGAGCTGTTTTTT. It specifies CASSHRQGNTGELFF.

The rearrangement links TRBV9 to TRBJ2-1, with a weak D call TRBD2 (7 bases). Germline values: CDR1 SGDLS, CDR2 YYNGEE. V was trimmed by 4 bases and J by 0 bases, leaving 17 bases between them. CDR3 length: 17 residues. The CDR3 DNA reads as TGTGCCAGCAGCCCAAGTGGGGGGGCACTCTCCTACAATGAGCAGTTCTTC. The encoded protein is CASSPSGGALSYNEQFF.